Below, one TCR beta chain is given with its context. Its antigen is unknown. Trimming shortened V by 1 base and J by 5 bases, and 9 bases separated the two germline ends. Looked up from germline, CDR1 is MNHEY and CDR2 is SMNVEV (reference sequence). This CDR3 has 14 residues. Produced via immunoSEQ multiplex PCR; TCRdb's table is partial and in-frame only. The sample holds around 250,000 clones, around 85% seen once. This sample stems from a study of Ad26.COV2.S vaccination and SARS-CoV-2 variants. For the study at large: Into the muscle, Ad26.COV2.S was dosed once or twice, 56 days apart.

Specified treatment: around 19 received Ad26.COV2.S at low or high dose, single or two shots; several received placebo; per-sample allocation not given. The samples date from day 63 after the first vaccine or placebo injection. The vaccine antigen was prefusion-stabilized Wuhan SARS-CoV-2 spike. Study-level points and caveats: In TCR breadth and depth analyses, total T cell responses may have been underestimated. Individuals receiving vaccine had higher spike-specific TCR breadth than placebo recipients did.

This TCR was recovered from a person aged 18-60 years who received the Ad26.COV2.S COVID-19 vaccine or a placebo. The starting material was peripheral blood, obtained in a trial of Ad26.COV2.S vaccine versus placebo. This sequence joins TRBV27 and TRBJ2-1; D is undetermined. The CDR3 nucleotides read TGTGCCAGCAGTTTATACAGTCCCCACAATGAGCAGTTCTTC. It specifies CASSLYSPHNEQFF.